This entry lists 17 T cell receptor beta chains sequenced from one sample in a study of T cells in Graves' hyperthyroidism and ophthalmopathy (dated by TCRdb to about 2019). The library was prepared using multiplex PCR. TCRdb names Illumina HiSeq 2000 as the instrument used. Amplification of TCR beta CDR3 regions was carried out from RNA transcripts. A first-round RT-PCR of the TCR CDR3 used the HTBI primer set with the Qiagen OneStep RT-PCR kit. TCRdb passed the public sequencing reads through fastp at Q25 and MiXCR, retaining productive beta sequences. For every CDR3 protein sequence, its rows merge into one entry that carries the most common genes and DNA. The sample yields 500,000 to 650,000 distinct CDR3 sequences; 40% to 50% were counted once. The top ten clonotypes cover about 43% of the sample. Sequenced input: peripheral blood or thyroid tissue (not recorded which). These receptors were taken from an adult woman with Graves' disease, either hyperthyroidism or ophthalmopathy (not recorded which).

This clonotype was observed a few times. This chain uses TRBV10-3 with TRBJ2-6; TRBD2 agrees at 12 bases. The CDR3 has 18 amino acids. Germline values: CDR1 ENHRY, CDR2 SYGVKD. The junction had 5 bases not matched to a gene; V was cut back by 4 bases and J by 1 base. The CDR3 DNA reads as TGTGCCATCAGTGGAGGGGGGACTAGCGGGTCTGGGGCCAACGTCCTGACTTTC. This translates into CAISGGGTSGSGANVLTF.

This clonotype occurred many times. The chain uses TRBV7-9 and TRBJ1-4; D perhaps matches TRBD1 (5 bases). The CDR3 spans 14 residues. V lost 1 base to trimming and J lost 4 bases, with 7 bases between them. Germline V gene sequence: CDR1 SEHNR, CDR2 FQNEAQ (reference sequence). The CDR3 region has the DNA TGTGCCAGCAGCTTAGGGGGGATTAATGAAAAACTGTTTTTT. Its protein is CASSLGGINEKLFF. The entire variable domain, with the rest obtained from reference TRBV7-9 and TRBJ1-4, is as follows: DTGVSQNPRHKITKRGQNVTFRCDPISEHNRLYWYRQTLGQGPEFLTYFQNEAQLEKSRLLSDRFSAERPKGSFSTLEIQRTEQGDSAMYLCASSLGGINEKLFFGSGTQLSVL.

About this clonotype: A single base separates this from a much larger clone, so it may be a read error. The gene calls are TRBV20-1 and TRBJ2-7, with a tentative D call TRBD2 (5 bases). Germline values: CDR1 DFQATT, CDR2 SNEGSKA (reference sequence). This CDR3 region has 11 residues. CDR3 region: CNARVEGEQYF. DNA of the CDR3: TGCAATGCTAGGGTCGAGGGCGAGCAGTACTTC.

The chain has TRBV5-5 and TRBJ2-7; D is possibly TRBD2 (6 bases). The V gene lost 4 bases and the J gene lost 1 base, with 12 bases spanning the gap. There are 14 residues in the CDR3. The germline V gene encodes CDR1 SGHKS and CDR2 YYEKEE (reference sequence). The CDR3, as DNA: TGTGCCAGCAGCGAGGGAGGACCGTCCTACGAGCAGTACTTC. This translates into CASSEGGPSYEQYF.

The V call is TRBV5-1, the J call TRBJ2-6; D remains unclear. From germline, CDR1 is SGHRS and CDR2 YFSETQ. The CDR3 contains 16 residues. The ends were cut back, 0 bases at V and 4 bases at J, with 11 bases in the middle. CDR3 sequence: CASSLAANRGANVLTF. The CDR3 bases are TGCGCCAGCAGCTTGGCGGCCAATCGGGGGGCCAACGTCCTGACTTTC.

This clonotype was seen at least ten times. DNA of the CDR3: TGCGCCAGCAGCTTTGGGACGGGAGACTACGAGCAGTACTTC. Protein sequence: CASSFGTGDYEQYF. The genes are TRBV5-1 and TRBJ2-7; the D gene is possibly TRBD2 (6 bases). Germline V gene sequence: CDR1 SGHRS, CDR2 YFSETQ. The V and J ends lost 2 bases and 3 bases respectively, with 12 bases between them. The CDR3 extends over 14 amino acids. The whole variable domain, filled in from reference TRBV5-1 and TRBJ2-7, reads KAGVTQTPRYLIKTRGQQVTLSCSPISGHRSVSWYQQTPGQGLQFLFEYFSETQRNKGNFPGRFSGRQFSNSRSEMNVSTLELGDSALYLCASSFGTGDYEQYFGPGTRLTVT.

Notes on this clonotype: A much larger clone lies one base from this, so it may be a read error. The V gene is TRBV10-3, the J gene TRBJ1-5; D is undetermined. This CDR3 comprises 16 residues. Deletions cut 5 bases from V and 7 bases from J, with 21 bases between. From germline, CDR1 is ENHRY and CDR2 SYGVKD. Written as DNA, the CDR3 is TGTGCCATCAGTACCTTTCAAGTACGATCAAGGCAGCCCCAGCATTTT. Protein: CAISTFQVRSRQPQHF.

This rearrangement joins TRBV20-1 to TRBJ1-5; 8 nucleotides agree with TRBD1. J gave up 6 bases and V 6 bases, and 13 bases lay outside the gene matches. The CDR3 sequence is 15 residues long. The germline gives CDR1 DFQATT, CDR2 SNEGSKA (reference sequence). DNA of the CDR3: TGCAGTGCCCCGAGAGGGCAGGGGGCGCGTCAGCCCCAGCATTTT. This gives the protein CSAPRGQGARQPQHF.

This sequence joins TRBV20-1 and TRBJ1-2, with TRBD1 as a possible D gene (5 bases). Germline V lookup: CDR1 DFQATT, CDR2 SNEGSKA (reference sequence). Trimming shortened V by 2 bases and J by 6 bases, and 25 bases separated the two germline ends. The CDR3 has 17 amino acids. CDR3 sequence: CSARHSGTNTGDDGYTF. The CDR3 DNA follows: TGCAGTGCTAGACATTCCGGGACTAACACCGGGGACGATGGCTACACCTTC.

The rearrangement links TRBV7-6 to TRBJ2-6; TRBD1 matches 9 bases. V was pared by 4 bases and J by 0 bases, with 7 bases of the junction left unmatched. In germline, CDR1 is SGHVS, CDR2 FNYEAQ. The CDR3 runs 18 residues. This CDR3 reads CASSSDRGGSSGANVLTF. CDR3 nucleotide sequence: TGTGCCAGCAGCTCGGACAGGGGTGGTAGCTCTGGGGCCAACGTCCTGACTTTC.

This clonotype appeared many times. V is TRBV5-5 and J is TRBJ2-5; D is unresolved. Per the germline V gene, CDR1 is SGHKS and CDR2 is YYEKEE (reference sequence). V dropped 0 bases and J dropped 5 bases, with 17 bases sitting between them. The CDR3 runs 16 residues. CDR3 coding DNA: TGTGCCAGCAGCTTGGAATGGGCCCTAAGTGTGGAGACCCAGTACTTC. It is translated as CASSLEWALSVETQYF.

This rearrangement joins TRBV7-9 to TRBJ2-5, with 9 bases fitting TRBD1. V lost 3 bases to trimming and J lost 2 bases; unmatched junction nucleotides: 4. Germline loops: CDR1 SEHNR, CDR2 FQNEAQ (reference sequence). This CDR3 is built from 15 residues. CDR3 loop: CASSFFGQGQETQYF. DNA for the CDR3: TGTGCCAGCAGCTTCTTCGGACAGGGGCAAGAGACCCAGTACTTC.

This clonotype was recorded many times. CDR3 nucleotides: TGTGCCAGCAGTGCCACAGGGGGCCGTTCACCCCTCCACTTT. Its protein is CASSATGGRSPLHF. The V and J genes are TRBV25-1 and TRBJ1-6; TRBD1 matches 9 bases. Germline values: CDR1 MGHDK, CDR2 SYGVNS. The trim removed 4 bases at V and 9 bases at J, leaving 4 bases unmatched. The CDR3 is 14 residues long.

This clonotype showed up just a few times. The rearrangement links TRBV6-6 to TRBJ1-3; 9 bases fit TRBD1. This CDR3 contains 16 residues. CDR1 is MNHNY, CDR2 SVGAGI, per germline (reference sequence). With 5 bases clipped from V and 4 bases from J, the junction kept 9 bases outside the gene matches. In DNA form, the CDR3 reads TGTGCCAGCAGTCCCCCGGGACAGGGTCCAGGAAACACCATATATTTT. The encoded protein is CASSPPGQGPGNTIYF.

The J gene is TRBJ1-1, the V gene TRBV19; no firm D call. Trimming took 11 bases from V and 4 from J, leaving 8 bases between them. The germline V gene encodes CDR1 LNHDA and CDR2 SQIVND (reference sequence). This CDR3 has 10 residues. In DNA form, the CDR3 reads TGTGCCTCCGAATCCACTGAAGCTTTCTTT. It is translated as CASESTEAFF.

The chain is built from TRBV13 and TRBJ2-5; 9 bases are shared with TRBD1. The CDR3 contains 16 residues. Germline V gene lookup returns CDR1 PRHDT and CDR2 FYEKMQ (reference sequence). V trimming: 5 bases; J trimming: 3 bases; junction bases outside the gene matches: 10. The CDR3, as DNA: TGTGCCAGCAGCCCCGGGACAGGGAAACTTAAAGAGACCCAGTACTTC. The encoded protein is CASSPGTGKLKETQYF.

The chain carries TRBV15 and TRBJ1-4; maybe TRBD1 (5 bases). The CDR3 is made up of 14 amino acids. V gave up 0 bases and J gave up 8 bases, with 10 bases separating them. The germline V gene has CDR1 LNHNV and CDR2 YYDKDF (reference sequence). The chain's CDR3 is CATSRDIGEEKLFF. For the CDR3, the DNA is TGTGCCACCAGCAGAGATATAGGGGAAGAAAAACTGTTTTTT.